This T cell receptor beta chain was obtained from a study of T cells in Graves' hyperthyroidism and ophthalmopathy. RNA transcripts served as the template for amplifying TCR beta CDR3 regions. With the HTBI primer set, the TCR CDR3 went through a first round of RT-PCR. TCRdb re-analysed the multiplex PCR reads in MiXCR, keeping a single row per CDR3 protein. This table has some 740,000 distinct CDR3 sequences, approximately 15% appearing once. The V end was cut by 0 bases, the J end by 16 bases, with 13 bases between. The CDR3 extends over 11 amino acids. CDR1 is GTSNPN, CDR2 SVGIG, per germline (reference sequence). This clonotype has a handful of counts.

The genes are TRBV30 and TRBJ2-4, with D unclear. This receptor was taken from a young woman with Graves' hyperthyroidism. Sequencing used blood. The CDR3 sequence: CAWSVKLSVYF. The CDR3 bases are TGTGCCTGGAGTGTAAAGCTAAGCGTTTACTTC.